What follows are 15 T cell receptor beta chains derived from one specimen sequenced in a study of T cells after yellow fever vaccination. One entry per CDR3 protein, called by TCRdb with MiXCR from the 5' RACE reads. The sample contains 300,000 to 400,000 distinct CDR3 sequences, roughly 8.7% of which appear only once. The sequences come from PBMCs, collected on the day of the first yellow fever vaccination. Source of these receptors: a man younger than 35 who received the YFV17D yellow fever vaccine.

This clonotype occurred many times. The chain uses TRBV12-3 or TRBV12-4 and TRBJ1-2; D may be TRBD1 (6 bases). The CDR3 runs to 14 residues. The V and J ends lost 1 base and 7 bases respectively, with 13 bases between them. The CDR3 is CASSLGSQGLGYTF. For the CDR3, the DNA is TGTGCCAGCAGTTTAGGGTCACAGGGTCTTGGCTACACCTTC.

This clonotype was seen only a few times. The chain carries TRBV20-1 and TRBJ1-2; possible D gene TRBD1, 6 bases. Germline CDR1 is DFQATT and CDR2 is SNEGSKA (reference sequence). The CDR3 sequence is 13 residues long. With 1 base removed from V and 2 bases from J, the gap between germline ends came to 8 bases. For the CDR3, the DNA is TGCAGTGCTAGAGGGGGGGCCAACTATGGCTACACCTTC. Translation: CSARGGANYGYTF.

A few counts support this clonotype. The chain has TRBV6-2 or TRBV6-3 and TRBJ2-7; TRBD1 is a possible D gene (6 bases). Germline V gives CDR1 MNHEY, CDR2 SVGEGT. Trimming removed 2 bases at V and 7 bases at J, with 12 bases between. The CDR3 is made up of 13 amino acids. DNA of the CDR3: TGTGCCAGCAGTTACACAGGGCTGAGGGAGCAGTACGTC. Translating gives CASSYTGLREQYV.

V is TRBV4-2 and J is TRBJ2-3; D is possibly TRBD1 (6 bases). Germline loops: CDR1 LGHNA, CDR2 YNFKEQ. Trimming removed 0 bases from V and 10 bases from J, with 14 bases in between. This CDR3 comprises 14 residues. For the CDR3, the DNA is TGTGCCAGCAGCCAAGATTGGATAGGGGGTCCGCAGTATTTT. Translated, it gives CASSQDWIGGPQYF.

This clonotype has only a few counts. J is TRBJ2-2 and V is TRBV6-2 or TRBV6-3, with TRBD2 as a possible D gene (6 bases). The V gene lost 4 bases and the J gene lost 4 bases, with 13 bases spanning the gap. The CDR3 has 15 amino acids. The germline V gene has CDR1 MNHEY and CDR2 SVGEGT. CDR3: CASSLASEFTGELFF. DNA for the CDR3: TGTGCCAGCAGTTTAGCTAGCGAGTTCACCGGGGAGCTGTTTTTT.

This clonotype was counted a few times. The CDR3 DNA is TGTGCCAGCAGTTACTCCCGCGAACAAAACAGGGCTGGGGCCAACGTCCTGACTTTC. Its translation: CASSYSREQNRAGANVLTF. V gene TRBV6-5 combines with J gene TRBJ2-6, with D possibly being TRBD1 (6 bases). The V gene lost 0 bases and the J gene lost 2 bases, with 17 bases spanning the gap. CDR1 and CDR2 (germline): MNHEY, SVGAGI. The CDR3 covers 19 residues.

The V call is TRBV10-3, the J call TRBJ2-7, with D tentatively TRBD2 (5 bases). Trimming took 0 bases from V and 7 from J, leaving 19 bases between them. The length of the CDR3 is 16 residues. The germline gives CDR1 ENHRY, CDR2 SYGVKD. The DNA for the CDR3 is TGTGCCATCAGTGAGTCAAAGACGCCGGGAAGGTGGGAGCAGTACGTC. Its protein product is CAISESKTPGRWEQYV.

The chain joins TRBV4-2 to TRBJ2-3; D might be TRBD2 (6 bases). The germline V gene has CDR1 LGHNA and CDR2 YNFKEQ. Between the trimmed V and J ends, which lost 4 bases and 1 base, there was a span of 15 bases. The CDR3 spans 16 residues. This CDR3 is CASSRPEGPGTDTQYF. The CDR3 DNA reads as TGTGCCAGCAGCCGCCCGGAGGGGCCCGGCACAGATACGCAGTATTTT.

This clonotype was observed a few times. The chain employs TRBV28 and TRBJ2-7; TRBD2 matches at 14 bases. The CDR3 extends over 18 amino acids. In germline, CDR1 is MDHEN, CDR2 SYDVKM. Germline trimming cut 5 bases from V and 0 bases from J; bases unmatched to any gene: 9. The CDR3 bases are TGTGCCAGCAGTCAGCCGGGACTAGCGGGGGAAAGCTCCTACGAGCAGTACTTC. This sequence encodes CASSQPGLAGESSYEQYF. Full variable domain (missing parts from reference TRBV28 and TRBJ2-7): DVKVTQSSRYLVKRTGEKVFLECVQDMDHENMFWYRQDPGLGLRLIYFSYDVKMKEKGDIPEGYSVSREKKERFSLILESASTNQTSMYLCASSQPGLAGESSYEQYFGPGTRLTVT.

This chain connects TRBV5-4 to TRBJ2-5, with 11 nucleotides matching TRBD2. Germline-derived CDR1 and CDR2 are SGHNT and YYREEE (reference sequence). The CDR3 totals 16 residues. With V trimmed by 6 bases and J by 5 bases, 12 bases remained unmatched. The CDR3: CASMGTSGGPQETQYF. The CDR3 region has the DNA TGTGCCAGCATGGGAACTAGCGGGGGCCCCCAGGAGACCCAGTACTTC.

The sample holds a few counts of this clonotype. The conserved final phenylalanine or tryptophan is absent from the CDR3, which likely points to a read error. The DNA is omitted, as the CDR3 cannot be located on it reliably, and the CDR3 follows TCRdb's listing. The V gene is TRBV7-2, the J gene TRBJ1-4. Germline V gene data show CDR1 as SGHTA and CDR2 as FQGNSA. The CDR3 is made up of 10 amino acids, end residues included. The CDR3 spells CASSPRDSGL.

This clonotype was counted between two and nine times. The V gene is TRBV18, the J gene TRBJ2-7; TRBD1 is a possible D gene (5 bases). Germline-derived CDR1 and CDR2 are KGHSH and LQKENI. The CDR3 length is 13 residues. The V gene lost 5 bases and the J gene lost 7 bases, with 15 bases spanning the gap. CDR3 residues: CASSADTLGEQYV. CDR3 DNA sequence: TGTGCCAGCTCAGCGGACACTCTGGGGGAGCAGTACGTC.

The V and J genes are TRBV7-9 and TRBJ2-7, with 8 bases matching TRBD2. V shed 6 bases and J 8 bases; nucleotides not matched to a gene: 18. The V gene's germline CDR1 is SEHNR and CDR2 FQNEAQ (reference sequence). The CDR3 contains 16 residues. The DNA for the CDR3 is TGTGCCAGCAGTTACAAACCGGGACTAGGCGAATCTAAGCAGTACTTC. Protein product: CASSYKPGLGESKQYF.

This clonotype occurred a few times. The rearrangement links TRBV12-3 or TRBV12-4 to TRBJ1-4; D unclear. This CDR3 has 15 amino acids. V lost 1 base and J lost 3, with 9 bases in between. The CDR3 region has the DNA TGTGCCAGCAGTTTAGGTCGGGGATCTAATGAAAAACTGTTTTTT. Residues: CASSLGRGSNEKLFF.

At least ten counts were recorded for this clonotype. The V and J genes are TRBV4-1 and TRBJ2-2, with D perhaps matching TRBD1 or TRBD2 (6 bases each). This CDR3 spans 15 amino acids. Germline values: CDR1 MGHRA, CDR2 YSYEKL. V lost 1 base to trimming and J lost 7 bases, with 13 bases between them. This CDR3 reads CASSQGVGGGGELFF. CDR3 nucleotides: TGCGCCAGCAGCCAAGGGGTAGGGGGAGGCGGGGAGCTGTTTTTT.